This TCR beta chain was recorded in a study of cytotoxic CD8 clonotypes in ibrutinib-treated CLL. This clone came up a few times. The antigen is unknown. Study-level results: Contraction or stability on treatment was seen for public clonotypes, which were uncommon. Elevated clonality accompanied ibrutinib response, with a return toward baseline values at progression.

Germline-derived CDR1 and CDR2 are MNHNS and SASEGT. The junction had 1 base not matched to a gene; V was cut back by 5 bases and J by 3 bases. The CDR3 runs to 13 residues. The TCR beta libraries used approximately 2 micrograms of genomic DNA that came from cryopreserved PBMCs. Here immunoSEQ multiplex PCR was the method, and the copy in TCRdb shows in-frame clones only, minus some. This table has about 57,000 clones, roughly 50% appearing once. The sample here was PBMCs, taken after 24 months of ibrutinib treatment. The V call is TRBV6-1, the J call TRBJ2-7; 10 bases fit TRBD1. This clonotype was sampled from a human donor with chronic lymphocytic leukemia. CDR3 nucleotides: TGTGCCAGCAGTAGGGACAGGGGCTACGAGCAGTACGTC. Its translation: CASSRDRGYEQYV.